The 14 T cell receptor beta chains below were found in one sample sequenced in a study of blood T cell repertoires in COVID-19. Sequencing used immunoSEQ multiplex PCR; TCRdb keeps in-frame clones, though not all of them. The sample includes 35,000 to 55,000 clones, around 86% of them seen just once. Sequencing input: peripheral blood. Source of these receptors: a man between 60 and 75 years old with active COVID-19.

This chain connects TRBV5-1 to TRBJ2-3, with D uncertain. V was cut by 3 bases and J by 2 bases, with 7 bases left in between. Germline V gene lookup returns CDR1 SGHRS and CDR2 YFSETQ. CDR3 length: 13 amino acids. CDR3 in DNA: TGCGCCAGCAGCTCCCTCCCCACAGATACGCAGTATTTT. Translated: CASSSLPTDTQYF.

This clone was observed a handful of times. The chain employs TRBV4-1 and TRBJ1-1, with D possibly TRBD1 on 5 matching bases. CDR3 length equals 16 residues. Germline CDR1 is MGHRA and CDR2 is YSYEKL. Trimming pared 1 base from V and 0 bases from J, leaving 12 bases between. The CDR3 reads CASSQALGQLNTEAFF. The CDR3 coding sequence is TGCGCCAGCAGCCAAGCATTGGGGCAGTTGAACACTGAAGCTTTCTTT.

The chain is built from TRBV5-1 and TRBJ2-5, with a tentative D call TRBD2 (6 bases). In germline, CDR1 is SGHRS, CDR2 YFSETQ. V was clipped by 4 bases and J by 1 base, with 11 bases between them. This CDR3 has 14 residues. The CDR3 here is CASSGGLTQETQYF. The CDR3 DNA reads as TGCGCCAGCAGCGGGGGACTGACCCAAGAGACCCAGTACTTC. Full variable domain (missing parts from reference TRBV5-1 and TRBJ2-5): KAGVTQTPRYLIKTRGQQVTLSCSPISGHRSVSWYQQTPGQGLQFLFEYFSETQRNKGNFPGRFSGRQFSNSRSEMNVSTLELGDSALYLCASSGGLTQETQYFGPGTRLLVL.

V and J are TRBV5-1 and TRBJ2-7; 10 nucleotides line up with TRBD1. Germline CDR1 and CDR2: SGHRS and YFSETQ. The CDR3 sequence is 16 residues long. V shed 4 bases, J shed 2 bases, and the junction held 9 bases outside the gene matches. The CDR3 loop is CASSRAGTGDPYEQYF. CDR3 bases: TGCGCCAGCAGCAGAGCCGGGACAGGGGACCCCTACGAGCAGTACTTC.

This clone was found once. The V gene is TRBV7-9, the J gene TRBJ2-1; TRBD2 agrees at 10 bases. The V and J ends lost 8 bases and 5 bases, in that order; junction bases with no gene match: 15. Germline loops: CDR1 SEHNR, CDR2 FQNEAQ (reference sequence). CDR3 size: 17 residues. The CDR3 spells CASPTGLARGLNNEQFF. CDR3 DNA sequence: TGTGCCAGCCCAACGGGACTAGCGAGGGGACTCAACAATGAGCAGTTCTTC.

This chain uses TRBV2 with TRBJ1-6; the D gene is possibly TRBD1 (6 bases). Looked up from germline, CDR1 is SNHLY and CDR2 is FYNNEI. Trimming stripped 2 bases from V and 12 bases from J, with 17 bases between. The CDR3 has 15 residues. CDR3: CASSETPGEVGPLHF. CDR3 nucleotide sequence: TGTGCCAGCAGTGAAACGCCAGGGGAAGTGGGACCCCTCCACTTT.

This clone was detected only once. The chain uses TRBV11-2 and TRBJ2-7; D not resolved. This CDR3 has 12 amino acids. Trimming left V 1 base short and J 2 bases short, with 3 bases between. Germline V gives CDR1 SGHAT, CDR2 FQNNGV. CDR3 in amino acids: CASSLVTYEQYF. CDR3 nucleotides: TGTGCCAGCAGCTTAGTCACCTACGAGCAGTACTTC.

This clone was seen only a few times. The gene calls are TRBV7-9 and TRBJ2-7, with unresolved D. Between the trimmed V and J ends, which lost 1 base and 4 bases, there was a span of 8 bases. CDR3 length: 13 amino acids. In germline, CDR1 is SEHNR, CDR2 FQNEAQ (reference sequence). The CDR3 DNA reads as TGTGCCAGCAGCTTAGACAGTTTATACGAGCAGTACTTC. Amino acid sequence: CASSLDSLYEQYF. The full variable domain, in which reference TRBV7-9 and TRBJ2-7 provide the parts outside the CDR3, is DTGVSQNPRHKITKRGQNVTFRCDPISEHNRLYWYRQTLGQGPEFLTYFQNEAQLEKSRLLSDRFSAERPKGSFSTLEIQRTEQGDSAMYLCASSLDSLYEQYFGPGTRLTVT.

The DNA of the CDR3 is TGCGCCAGCAGTGAAAGATCAGGGTTCAGCGAGCAGTACTTC. Protein sequence: CASSERSGFSEQYF. The chain has TRBV10-1 and TRBJ2-7; tentatively, D is TRBD1 (5 bases). Looked up from germline, CDR1 is WNHNN and CDR2 is SYGVQD (reference sequence). Trimming removed 3 bases at V and 6 bases at J, with 15 bases between. This CDR3 region has 14 residues.

The V call is TRBV13, the J call TRBJ2-7; D may be TRBD2 (6 bases). V lost 6 bases to trimming and J lost 1 base, with 16 bases between them. This CDR3 is 15 amino acids long. Germline CDR1 and CDR2: PRHDT and FYEKMQ (reference sequence). This CDR3 reads CASSPRSSGSYEQYF. As DNA, the CDR3 is TGTGCCAGCAGTCCGCGGAGTAGCGGTTCCTACGAGCAGTACTTC.

The rearrangement joins TRBV23-1 to TRBJ1-2; TRBD1 aligns across 8 bases. TRBV23-1 has ORF status, its function being uncertain. Germline trimming cut 5 bases from V and 6 bases from J; bases unmatched to any gene: 14. This CDR3 comprises 16 residues. For the CDR3, the DNA is TGCGCCAGCAGTTTGGGACAGGTTCATTCCCCGGATGGCTACACCTTC. This gives the protein CASSLGQVHSPDGYTF.

This chain uses TRBV14 with TRBJ1-1; no definite D call. V was shortened by 3 bases and J by 5 bases, with 13 bases between the two germline ends. Looked up from germline, CDR1 is SGHDN and CDR2 is FVKESK. The CDR3 has 14 amino acids. The CDR3 bases are TGTGCCAGCAGCCACCTCCGGGTACGTACTGAAGCTTTCTTT. Encoded protein: CASSHLRVRTEAFF. The full variable domain, in which reference TRBV14 and TRBJ1-1 provide the parts outside the CDR3, is EAGVTQFPSHSVIEKGQTVTLRCDPISGHDNLYWYRRVMGKEIKFLLHFVKESKQDESGMPNNRFLAERTGGTYSTLKVQPAELEDSGVYFCASSHLRVRTEAFFGQGTRLTVV.

J is TRBJ1-1 and V is TRBV4-1, with a possible D match to TRBD1 (6 bases). CDR1 MGHRA and CDR2 YSYEKL come from the germline V gene. The CDR3 length is 19 residues. The germline V and J ends were trimmed by 0 bases and 1 base, with 21 bases remaining between them. CDR3 amino acids: CASSQDLFHVTGSNTEAFF. DNA of the CDR3: TGCGCCAGCAGCCAAGATCTTTTTCATGTGACAGGCTCGAACACTGAAGCTTTCTTT.

The chain uses TRBV5-6 and TRBJ1-1; 7 bases match TRBD1. CDR1 is SGHDT, CDR2 YYEEEE, per germline. CDR3 length: 13 amino acids. After removal of 5 bases from V and 5 bases from J, the junction contained 6 bases not matched to a gene. The CDR3 loop is CASRFSGGTEAFF. CDR3 sequence (DNA): TGTGCCAGCAGGTTTTCAGGGGGGACTGAAGCTTTCTTT.